This TCR beta chain came from a study of breast tumors, draining lymph nodes, adjacent tissues. Comment on this clonotype: Its antigen remains unknown.

One entry per CDR3 protein results from TCRdb running MiXCR on the multiplex PCR reads. The data show 20,000 to 25,000 distinct CDR3 sequences, under 60% seen once. Study conclusions and caveats: Compared with basal-like, luminal-like tumors shared significantly more repertoire with nontumor tissue. The data were judged consistent with most tumor T cells coming from lymph node and expanding in tumor. That most tumor T cells come from lymph nodes remained unproven. Compared with lymph nodes, tumors were less diverse; compared with nontumor tissue, more.

Germline V gene lookup returns CDR1 LNHNV and CDR2 YYDKDF (reference sequence). V lost 0 bases and J lost 7, with 17 bases in between. The CDR3 extends over 16 amino acids. This receptor was obtained from a female donor with breast cancer. Some clones in this sample may be carry-over from other donors' samples. This chain links TRBV15 with TRBJ2-3; D possibly corresponds to TRBD2 (5 bases). The sample was breast tumor tissue. The DNA of the CDR3 is TGTGCCACCAGCAGAGATAGCGCGGAGTCCCGATATACGCAGTATTTT. Protein sequence: CATSRDSAESRYTQYF.